The 9 T cell receptor beta chains reported below all come from one sample, sequenced in a study of blood T cell repertoires in COVID-19. Sequenced by immunoSEQ multiplex PCR; TCRdb stores in-frame clones only, minus some. The sample has about 76,000 clones, 75% to 85% seen once. The sample taken for sequencing was peripheral blood. These TCRs come from a man between 50 and 59 years old with COVID-19, enrolled during active disease.

This rearrangement joins TRBV6-1 to TRBJ1-5; D gene unclear. Germline V gene data show CDR1 as MNHNS and CDR2 as SASEGT. This CDR3 spans 13 amino acids. Trimming removed 2 bases from V and 2 bases from J, with 4 bases in between. CDR3 loop: CASSESGNQPQHF. CDR3 in DNA: TGTGCCAGCAGTGAATCAGGCAATCAGCCCCAGCATTTT.

The chain recombines TRBV27 with TRBJ1-3; D is unresolved. CDR3 length: 14 amino acids. In germline, CDR1 is MNHEY, CDR2 SMNVEV (reference sequence). The V end was cut by 2 bases, the J end by 0 bases, with 5 bases between. As DNA, the CDR3 is TGTGCCAGCAGTTTACGGGGCTCTGGAAACACCATATATTTT. This codes for CASSLRGSGNTIYF.

This rearrangement joins TRBV19 to TRBJ2-1, with 11 bases matching TRBD2. This CDR3 spans 16 amino acids. Germline CDR1 LNHDA, CDR2 SQIVND (reference sequence). V lost 1 base to trimming and J lost 6 bases; unmatched junction nucleotides: 5. The CDR3 DNA reads TGTGCCAGTAGTATAGCTAGCGGGAGGTCCCGCAATGAGCAGTTCTTC. This codes for CASSIASGRSRNEQFF.

This clone was counted a few times. This rearrangement joins TRBV30 to TRBJ1-6, with 7 bases matching TRBD1. CDR3 length: 13 residues. V lost 4 bases to trimming and J lost 7 bases; unmatched junction nucleotides: 4. CDR1 is GTSNPN, CDR2 SVGIG, per germline (reference sequence). Here the CDR3 DNA reads TGTGCCTGGACGCAGGGGGTCAATTCACCCCTCCACTTT. Protein product: CAWTQGVNSPLHF.

The V call is TRBV6-5, the J call TRBJ2-7; maybe TRBD2 (6 bases). V gave up 8 bases and J gave up 2 bases, with 13 bases separating them. This CDR3 contains 13 residues. Looked up from germline, CDR1 is MNHEY and CDR2 is SVGAGI. The CDR3 DNA follows: TGTGCCAGCCGAGGGACTGGAACCTACGAGCAGTACTTC. Residues: CASRGTGTYEQYF.

Only one count was recorded for this clone. The chain employs TRBV7-9 and TRBJ1-2; D gene uncertain. The CDR3 spans 16 residues. CDR1 SEHNR and CDR2 FQNEAQ come from the germline V gene (reference sequence). V gave up 0 bases and J gave up 6 bases, with 17 bases separating them. For the CDR3, the DNA is TGTGCCAGCAGCTTAGCGCGGGGTCGGGGATCCGATGGCTACACCTTC. It is translated as CASSLARGRGSDGYTF.

The DNA of the CDR3 is TGTGCCAGCAGTCCACGACAGGGTTGGAATTCACCCCTCCACTTT. It codes for CASSPRQGWNSPLHF. The chain uses TRBV27 and TRBJ1-6; TRBD1 matches at 7 bases. V lost 5 bases to trimming and J lost 7 bases; unmatched junction nucleotides: 8. The CDR3 runs 15 residues. Per germline, CDR1 MNHEY and CDR2 SMNVEV (reference sequence).

This clone was seen more than once but under ten times. The genes are TRBV4-2 and TRBJ2-7; 7 bases are shared with TRBD2. The germline V gene has CDR1 LGHNA and CDR2 YNFKEQ. The CDR3 is 11 amino acids. V lost 4 bases and J lost 6; bases outside the gene matches: 0. CDR3 DNA: TGTGCCAGCAGCCGGGGGGGCGAGCAGTACTTC. It yields the protein CASSRGGEQYF.

The gene calls are TRBV4-1 and TRBJ2-2, with 10 bases that match TRBD2. Looked up from germline, CDR1 is MGHRA and CDR2 is YSYEKL. The length of the CDR3 is 17 residues. The V and J ends lost 4 bases and 2 bases, in that order; junction bases with no gene match: 7. The CDR3 region is CASSRGLAGGNTGELFF. The DNA for the CDR3 is TGCGCCAGCAGCCGAGGCTTAGCGGGAGGTAACACCGGGGAGCTGTTTTTT.